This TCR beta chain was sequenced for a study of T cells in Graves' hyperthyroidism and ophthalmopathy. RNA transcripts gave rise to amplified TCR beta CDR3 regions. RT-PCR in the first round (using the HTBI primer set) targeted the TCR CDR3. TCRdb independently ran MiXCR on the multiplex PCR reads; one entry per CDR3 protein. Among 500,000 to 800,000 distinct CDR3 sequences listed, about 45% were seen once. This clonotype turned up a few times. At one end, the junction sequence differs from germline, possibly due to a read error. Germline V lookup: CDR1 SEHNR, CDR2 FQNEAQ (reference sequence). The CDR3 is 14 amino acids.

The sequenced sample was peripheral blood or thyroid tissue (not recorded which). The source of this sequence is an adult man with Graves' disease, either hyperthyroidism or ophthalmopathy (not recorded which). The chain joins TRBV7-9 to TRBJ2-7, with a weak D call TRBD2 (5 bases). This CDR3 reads CASSQEGLHYEQYF. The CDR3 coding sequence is TGCGCCAGCAGCCAAGAAGGACTTCACTACGAGCAGTACTTC.